Each of the 11 T cell receptor beta chains below was sequenced from the same sample in a study of shared clonotypes between healthy human individuals. TCRdb keeps only in-frame clones here, not all; method: immunoSEQ multiplex PCR. The repertoire includes 2 million to 2.5 million clones, more than 90% of them detected once, and more than 0.1% sits in the top ten. Sequenced input: naive CD4+ T cells sorted from blood. Sample subset: CD45RA+ positively selected. All receptors come from a man younger than 35 in good health.

The V call is TRBV5-1, the J call TRBJ2-7; TRBD1 might be the D (5 bases). V was shortened by 0 bases and J by 6 bases, with 19 bases between the two germline ends. The CDR3 sequence is 16 residues long. Germline lookup yields CDR1 SGHRS and CDR2 YFSETQ. The CDR3 loop is CASSLETGMYGGEQYF. In nucleotides, the CDR3 is TGCGCCAGCAGCTTGGAAACAGGAATGTATGGTGGCGAGCAGTACTTC. Full variable domain (missing parts from reference TRBV5-1 and TRBJ2-7): KAGVTQTPRYLIKTRGQQVTLSCSPISGHRSVSWYQQTPGQGLQFLFEYFSETQRNKGNFPGRFSGRQFSNSRSEMNVSTLELGDSALYLCASSLETGMYGGEQYFGPGTRLTVT.

The J gene is TRBJ2-2, the V gene TRBV5-6, with 9 bases that match TRBD1. The CDR3 contains 13 residues. The V gene end was trimmed by 4 bases and the J gene end by 7 bases; junction bases not matched to a gene: 2. Germline V gives CDR1 SGHDT, CDR2 YYEEEE. The CDR3 DNA sequence: TGTGCCAGCAGCAGGGACAGGGTCGGGGAGCTGTTTTTT. Protein sequence: CASSRDRVGELFF. Variable domain in full (rest from reference TRBV5-6 and TRBJ2-2): DAGVTQSPTHLIKTRGQQVTLRCSPKSGHDTVSWYQQALGQGPQFIFQYYEEEERQRGNFPDRFSGHQFPNYSSELNVNALLLGDSALYLCASSRDRVGELFFGEGSRLTVL.

The CDR3 DNA is TGTGCCTGGAGTCAGACTAGCGGCAAAACAGATACGCAGTATTTT. Amino acid sequence: CAWSQTSGKTDTQYF. This chain connects TRBV30 to TRBJ2-3; TRBD2 agrees at 9 bases. V gave up 2 bases and J gave up 3 bases; unmatched junction bases: 6. The germline gives CDR1 GTSNPN, CDR2 SVGIG (reference sequence). The length of the CDR3 is 15 residues.

The genes are TRBV19 and TRBJ2-1; D is undetermined. CDR1 and CDR2 (germline): LNHDA, SQIVND (reference sequence). V was pared by 4 bases and J by 0 bases, with 4 bases between. CDR3 length: 13 amino acids. The CDR3 reads CASSTLSYNEQFF. In DNA form, the CDR3 reads TGTGCCAGTAGTACTCTCTCCTACAATGAGCAGTTCTTC. The full variable domain, with the rest looked up from reference TRBV19 and TRBJ2-1, is DGGITQSPKYLFRKEGQNVTLSCEQNLNHDAMYWYRQDPGQGLRLIYYSQIVNDFQKGDIAEGYSVSREKKESFPLTVTSAQKNPTAFYLCASSTLSYNEQFFGPGTRLTVL.

The rearrangement joins TRBV6-5 to TRBJ2-1; D possibly corresponds to TRBD2 (6 bases). V shed 5 bases and J shed 9 bases, with 20 bases lying between them. The germline CDR1 and CDR2 sequences are MNHEY and SVGAGI. This CDR3 contains 15 residues. In DNA form, the CDR3 reads TGTGCCAGCAGTGGGGTCCTCGGGAGTGGGGGTGAGCAGTTCTTC. Residues: CASSGVLGSGGEQFF.

The chain couples TRBV10-2 to TRBJ2-5, with D uncertain. Trimming cost V 6 bases and J 4 bases, with 12 bases left between them. Germline CDR1 WSHSY, CDR2 SAAADI. There are 13 residues in the CDR3. The CDR3 here is CASRKGFPETQYF. The DNA of the CDR3 is TGCGCCAGCAGGAAGGGATTCCCAGAGACCCAGTACTTC.

V gene TRBV18 combines with J gene TRBJ1-2; D is perhaps TRBD1 (6 bases). Germline-derived CDR1 and CDR2 are KGHSH and LQKENI. V lost 5 bases, J lost 6 bases, and 22 bases lay in between. This CDR3 region has 16 residues. The CDR3 DNA reads TGTGCCAGCTCAGGGACATCCGGGACGGTGGCCAATGGCTACACCTTC. Residues: CASSGTSGTVANGYTF.

This clone was found once. The CDR3 DNA reads as TGTGCCAGCAGCTATTGGGACCGGGCCGAGCAACTGTTTTTT. It specifies CASSYWDRAEQLFF. The V and J genes are TRBV5-6 and TRBJ1-4; maybe TRBD1 (5 bases). Germline V gene data show CDR1 as SGHDT and CDR2 as YYEEEE. The V end was cut by 3 bases, the J end by 12 bases, with 18 bases between. This CDR3 is built from 14 residues.

This clone appeared once. This chain connects TRBV5-4 to TRBJ1-6; D gene ambiguous. The CDR3 is made up of 14 amino acids. V lost 5 bases, J lost 10 bases, and 16 bases lay in between. The germline CDR1 and CDR2 sequences are SGHNT and YYREEE (reference sequence). CDR3 protein: CASSLEGQISPLHF. CDR3 nucleotide sequence: TGTGCCAGCAGTTTAGAGGGTCAAATCTCACCCCTCCACTTT.

The chain recombines TRBV10-3 with TRBJ1-1; 10 bases map to TRBD1. Trimming removed 7 bases from V and 0 bases from J; junction bases left unmatched: 5. CDR1 and CDR2 from the germline V gene are ENHRY and SYGVKD. The CDR3 loop spans 15 amino acids. The CDR3: CAIMRGQGLNTEAFF. CDR3 bases: TGTGCCATCATGCGGGGACAGGGGCTGAACACTGAAGCTTTCTTT.

The CDR3 nucleotides are TGCAGCGCGGACAGGGGAGGGGGCACCATATATTTT. Translation: CSADRGGGTIYF. V usage is TRBV29-1 and J usage is TRBJ1-3; 9 bases are shared with TRBD1. Germline CDR1 SQVTM, CDR2 ANQGSEA. This CDR3 is 12 amino acids long. Trimming cost V 7 bases and J 9 bases; bases outside gene matches: 7.